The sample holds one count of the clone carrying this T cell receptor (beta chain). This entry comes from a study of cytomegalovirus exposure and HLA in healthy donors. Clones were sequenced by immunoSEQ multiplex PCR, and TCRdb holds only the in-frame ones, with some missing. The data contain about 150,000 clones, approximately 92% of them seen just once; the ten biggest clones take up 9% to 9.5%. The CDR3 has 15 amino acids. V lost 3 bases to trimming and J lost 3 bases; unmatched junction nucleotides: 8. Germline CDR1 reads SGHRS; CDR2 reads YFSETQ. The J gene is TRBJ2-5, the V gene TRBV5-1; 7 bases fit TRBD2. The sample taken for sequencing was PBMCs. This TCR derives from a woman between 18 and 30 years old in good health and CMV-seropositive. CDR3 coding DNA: TGCGCCAGCAGCTATGTCGGGGGGACTAAAGAGACCCAGTACTTC. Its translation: CASSYVGGTKETQYF. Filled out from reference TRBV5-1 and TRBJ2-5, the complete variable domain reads KAGVTQTPRYLIKTRGQQVTLSCSPISGHRSVSWYQQTPGQGLQFLFEYFSETQRNKGNFPGRFSGRQFSNSRSEMNVSTLELGDSALYLCASSYVGGTKETQYFGPGTRLLVL.